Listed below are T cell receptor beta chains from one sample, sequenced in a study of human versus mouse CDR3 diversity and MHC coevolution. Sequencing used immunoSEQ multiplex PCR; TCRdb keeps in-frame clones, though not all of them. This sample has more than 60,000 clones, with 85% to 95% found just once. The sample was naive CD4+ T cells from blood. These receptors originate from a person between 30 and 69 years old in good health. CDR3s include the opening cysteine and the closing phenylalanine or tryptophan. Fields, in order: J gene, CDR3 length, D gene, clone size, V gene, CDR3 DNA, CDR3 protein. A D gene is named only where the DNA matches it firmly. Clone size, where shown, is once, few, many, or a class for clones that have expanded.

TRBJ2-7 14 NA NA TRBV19 TGTGCCAGTAGTATCGACGGGGGGCCGGGAGAGCAGTACTTC CASSIDGGPGEQYF
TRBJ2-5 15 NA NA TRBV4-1 TGCGCCAGCAGCCAATCTCCCGGGAGCGGGGAGACCCAGTACTTC CASSQSPGSGETQYF
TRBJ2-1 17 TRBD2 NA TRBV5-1 TGCGCCAGCAGGTTGAGAGCTAGCGGGGGGCCCCTCAATGAGCAGTTCTTC CASRLRASGGPLNEQFF
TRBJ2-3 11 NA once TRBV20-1 TGCACCGCGGGCGTCACAGATACGCAGTATTTT CTAGVTDTQYF
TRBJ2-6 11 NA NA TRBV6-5 TGTGCCAGCAGCAAGCAAGTAGACCTGACTTTC CASSKQVDLTF
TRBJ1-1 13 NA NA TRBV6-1 TGTGCCAGCAGACTGGGGGGGGACACTGAAGCTTTCTTT CASRLGGDTEAFF
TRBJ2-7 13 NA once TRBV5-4 TGTGCCAGCAGCGCGGGACTGGCCGACGAGCAGTACTTC CASSAGLADEQYF
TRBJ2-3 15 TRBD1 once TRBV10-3 TGTGCCATCAGCGGACAGGGGGGGGGAATGGATACGCAGTATTTT CAISGQGGGMDTQYF
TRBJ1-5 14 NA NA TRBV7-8 TGTGCCAGCAGCAGGGGATTGAGCAATCAGCCCCAGCATTTT CASSRGLSNQPQHF
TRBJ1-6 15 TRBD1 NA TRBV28 TGTGCCAGCAGTATGCCGGGACAGGGGAATTCACCCCTCCACTTT CASSMPGQGNSPLHF
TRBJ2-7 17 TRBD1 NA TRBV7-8 TGTGCCAGCAGCGTACTCCTGTCGACAGGGTCGAACTACGAGCAGTACTTC CASSVLLSTGSNYEQYF
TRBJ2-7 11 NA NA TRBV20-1 TGCAGTGTCTCCAGGGCGTACGAGCAGTACTTC CSVSRAYEQYF
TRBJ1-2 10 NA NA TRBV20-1 TGCAGTGCTTACGCGCCTGGCTACACCTTC CSAYAPGYTF
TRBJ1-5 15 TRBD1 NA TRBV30 TGTGCCTGGAGTGTACGCGGGACAGAGTATCAGCCCCAGCATTTT CAWSVRGTEYQPQHF
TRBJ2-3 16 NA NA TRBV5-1 TGCGCCAGCAGCCTGGGACATTTGAGTGTCACAGATACGCAGTATTTT CASSLGHLSVTDTQYF
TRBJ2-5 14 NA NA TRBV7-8 TGTGCCAGCAGCTTTTGGGCCACACAAGAGACCCAGTACTTC CASSFWATQETQYF
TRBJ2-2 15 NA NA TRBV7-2 TGTGCCAGCAGCTTATCGGGGTGGAACACCGGGGAGCTGTTTTTT CASSLSGWNTGELFF
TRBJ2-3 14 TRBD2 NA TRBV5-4 TGTGCCAGCAGCTCCGGGACTAGTCTAGATACGCAGTATTTT CASSSGTSLDTQYF
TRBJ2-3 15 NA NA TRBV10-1 TGCGCCAGCAGTGACCCGGGACACATAACATCATCGCAGTATTTT CASSDPGHITSSQYF
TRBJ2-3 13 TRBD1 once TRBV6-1 TGTGCCAGCAGGGACAGGGTGACAGATACGCAGTATTTT CASRDRVTDTQYF
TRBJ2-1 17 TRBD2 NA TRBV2 TGTGCCAGCAGGACGAGACTAGCGGGAATTACCTACAATGAGCAGTTCTTC CASRTRLAGITYNEQFF
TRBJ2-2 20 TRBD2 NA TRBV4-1 TGCGCCAGCAGCCAAGATTCACGGAGACTAGCGGGAGGGCCCGCCGGGGAGCTGTTTTTT CASSQDSRRLAGGPAGELFF
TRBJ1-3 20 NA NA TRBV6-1 TGTGCCAGCAGTGAAGTACGGGACACCCGTAGGGGACCCTCTGGAAACACCATATATTTT CASSEVRDTRRGPSGNTIYF
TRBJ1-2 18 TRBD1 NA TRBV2 TGTGCCAGCACCTCCGGGACAGGCCTTTACGAGGGGCACTATGGCTACACCTTC CASTSGTGLYEGHYGYTF
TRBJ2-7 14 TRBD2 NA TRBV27 TGTGCCAGCAGGGCTGGTAGCGGGAGTTACGAGCAGTACTTC CASRAGSGSYEQYF
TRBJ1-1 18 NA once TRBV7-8 TGTGCCAGCAGCTCCAGGCGGGACGTCGAGGGCCTGAACACTGAAGCTTTCTTT CASSSRRDVEGLNTEAFF
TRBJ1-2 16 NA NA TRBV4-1 TGCGCCAGCAGCCAAAACCCCTCGACAGGCTACTATGGCTACACCTTC CASSQNPSTGYYGYTF
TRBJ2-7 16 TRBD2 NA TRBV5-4 TGTGCCAGCAGCCCCGGGACTAGCGGGAGGGCCGAAGAGCAGTACTTC CASSPGTSGRAEEQYF
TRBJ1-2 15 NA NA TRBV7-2 TGTGCCAGCAGCTTATCTTCCCTGGGCATCTATGGCTACACCTTC CASSLSSLGIYGYTF
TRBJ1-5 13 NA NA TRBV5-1 TGCGCCAGCAGCTTAGGGTCAGGGGAACCCCAGCATTTT CASSLGSGEPQHF
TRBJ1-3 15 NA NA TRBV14 TGTGCCAGCAGCCAGACTCGAGTGGCGGCGAACACCATATATTTT CASSQTRVAANTIYF
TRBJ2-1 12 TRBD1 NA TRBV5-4 TGTGCCAGCAGCCTCCGGGACAGCTCGCAGTTCTTC CASSLRDSSQFF
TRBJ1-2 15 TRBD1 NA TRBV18 TGTGCCAGCTCACCATACGGCGACAGGGACTATGGCTACACCTTC CASSPYGDRDYGYTF
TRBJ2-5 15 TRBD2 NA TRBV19 TGTGCCAGTAGTTCAGGGGCTAGCGGGACGGAGACCCAGTACTTC CASSSGASGTETQYF
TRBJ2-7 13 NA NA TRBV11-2 TGTGCCAGCAGCTTAGATACTGTCCGCGAGCAGTACTTC CASSLDTVREQYF
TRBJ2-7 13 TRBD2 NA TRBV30 TGTGTCTGGAGGACTAGCGGGACGTACGAGCAGTACTTC CVWRTSGTYEQYF
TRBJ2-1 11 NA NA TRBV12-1 TGTGCCAGCAGCTTTATAAATGAGCAGTTCTTC CASSFINEQFF
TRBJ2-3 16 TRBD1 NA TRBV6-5 TGTGCCAGCAGTTACCAGGGGGCCCCCAGCACAGATACGCAGTATTTT CASSYQGAPSTDTQYF
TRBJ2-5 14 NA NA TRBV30 TGTGCCTGGAGTACCAAAACGAGACAAGAGACCCAGTACTTC CAWSTKTRQETQYF
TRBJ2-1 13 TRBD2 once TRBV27 TGTGCCAGCAGTTTAGAGTCGGGGGGGGAGCAGTTCTTC CASSLESGGEQFF
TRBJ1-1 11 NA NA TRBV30 TGTGCCTGGAGTCCCAATCCTGAAGCTTTCTTT CAWSPNPEAFF
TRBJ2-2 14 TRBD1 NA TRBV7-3 TGTGCCAGCAGCTCGGGACAGGTTCCCGGGGAGCTGTTTTTT CASSSGQVPGELFF
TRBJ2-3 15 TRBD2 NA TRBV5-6 TGTGCCAGCAGCTTGACGGGGCGGGGGACAGATACGCAGTATTTT CASSLTGRGTDTQYF
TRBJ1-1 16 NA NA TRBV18 TGTGCCAGCTCACCCTTCCAAGGAGGGGAGGGCACTGAAGCTTTCTTT CASSPFQGGEGTEAFF
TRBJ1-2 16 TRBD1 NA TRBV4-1 TGCGCCAGCAGCCAAGTCGGGACAGGGGCTAACTATGGCTACACCTTC CASSQVGTGANYGYTF
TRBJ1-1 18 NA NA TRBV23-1 TGCGCCAGCAGTCATCCCGGGAGACCGATTTTAATGAACACTGAAGCTTTCTTT CASSHPGRPILMNTEAFF
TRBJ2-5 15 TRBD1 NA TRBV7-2 TGTGCCAGCAGCTTCAAAGGACAGGCCCAGCAGACCCAGTACTTC CASSFKGQAQQTQYF
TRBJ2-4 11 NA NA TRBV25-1 TGTGCCAGCAGTCTTGTGAACATTCAGTACTTC CASSLVNIQYF
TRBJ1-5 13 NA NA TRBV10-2 TGCGCCAGCAGTGAGGGGCACAATCAGCCCCAGCATTTT CASSEGHNQPQHF
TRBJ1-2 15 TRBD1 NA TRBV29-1 TGCAGCGTCCTCCTCGGGACAGGGAGGAACTATGGCTACACCTTC CSVLLGTGRNYGYTF
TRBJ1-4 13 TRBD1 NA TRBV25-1 TGTGCCAGCAGAGGACAGGCTAATGAAAAACTGTTTTTT CASRGQANEKLFF
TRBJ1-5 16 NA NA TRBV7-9 TGTGCCAGCAGCTTCCTGGGGAGGGGCAACAATCAGCCCCAGCATTTT CASSFLGRGNNQPQHF
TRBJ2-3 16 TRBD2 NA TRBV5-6 TGTGCCAGCAGCTTGGCCGGGAGGGGTATCACAGATACGCAGTATTTT CASSLAGRGITDTQYF
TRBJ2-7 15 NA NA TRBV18 TGTGCCAGCTCACCACGATCCAGGGGCTCCAACGAGCAGTACTTC CASSPRSRGSNEQYF
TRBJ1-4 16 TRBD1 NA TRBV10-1 TGCGCCAGCAGCGGGAATCAGGGGGTACGAGGTGAAAAACTGTTTTTT CASSGNQGVRGEKLFF
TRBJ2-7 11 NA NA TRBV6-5 TGTGCCAGCAGTTACCGGTACGAGCAGTACTTC CASSYRYEQYF
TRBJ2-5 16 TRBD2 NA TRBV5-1 TGCGCCAGCAGCTCGGGACTAGCGGGGGGGCTGTGGGCCCAGTACTTC CASSSGLAGGLWAQYF
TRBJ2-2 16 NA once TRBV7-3 TGTGCCAGCAGCTATAACGTACCCGAGGACACCGGGGAGCTGTTTTTT CASSYNVPEDTGELFF
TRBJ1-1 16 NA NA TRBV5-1 TGCGCCAGCAGCTTGGTGCCAGGACGGACAAGTTCTGAAGCTTTCTTT CASSLVPGRTSSEAFF